Listed below are T cell receptor beta chains from one sample, sequenced in a study of blood T cell repertoires in COVID-19. Here immunoSEQ multiplex PCR was the method, and the copy in TCRdb shows in-frame clones only, minus some. The sample carries over 85,000 clones, around 86% recorded once. Sequencing used peripheral blood. The receptors stem from a woman of 80 years or more with acute or convalescent COVID-19. Each CDR3 is given with its conserved first and last residue. D genes are given only for firm matches. Clone size is given for some rows only: seen once, a few or many times, or a class if the clone is expanded.

D	V	J	size	CDR3	DNA
TRBD1	TRBV18	TRBJ2-1	once	CASSPATGIYNEQFF	TGTGCCAGCTCACCAGCGACAGGGATCTACAATGAGCAGTTCTTC
TRBD1	TRBV6-5	TRBJ2-7	.	CASTPRDRGFEQYF	TGTGCCAGCACACCCCGGGACAGGGGTTTCGAGCAGTACTTC
TRBD2	TRBV2	TRBJ2-7	.	CASSHPPGLAGFSYEQYF	TGTGCCAGCAGCCATCCCCCGGGACTAGCGGGATTCTCCTACGAGCAGTACTTC
TRBD1	TRBV27	TRBJ1-5	.	CASSPGQGVGQPQHF	TGTGCCAGCAGTCCAGGACAGGGTGTAGGTCAGCCCCAGCATTTT
.	TRBV4-3	TRBJ1-4	.	CASSQDSEKLFF	TGCGCCAGCAGCCAGGACAGTGAAAAACTGTTTTTT
.	TRBV2	TRBJ2-5	.	CASSEVAAAAQYF	TGTGCCAGCAGTGAAGTGGCAGCAGCGGCCCAGTACTTC
.	TRBV5-1	TRBJ2-1	few	CASSPLGDSSYNEQFF	TGCGCCAGCAGCCCGTTAGGGGATAGCTCCTACAATGAGCAGTTCTTC
TRBD1	TRBV6-2/TRBV6-3	TRBJ2-1	.	CASSYGRGLGNEQFF	TGTGCCAGCAGTTACGGCAGGGGGCTCGGAAATGAGCAGTTCTTC
TRBD2	TRBV5-1	TRBJ2-2	once	CASSRTSGSGTGELFF	TGCGCCAGCAGCCGGACTAGCGGGAGTGGCACCGGGGAGCTGTTTTTT
.	TRBV11-2	TRBJ2-1	.	CASSSGRNEQFF	TGTGCCAGCAGTTCAGGGAGGAATGAGCAGTTCTTC
TRBD2	TRBV4-1	TRBJ2-3	.	CASSPRTSGSLGSRDTQYF	TGCGCCAGCAGCCCCAGGACTAGCGGGAGTCTTGGATCCCGAGATACGCAGTATTTT
.	TRBV6-2/TRBV6-3	TRBJ2-1	once	CASTPRTLNNEQFF	TGTGCCAGCACCCCACGGACTCTAAATAATGAGCAGTTCTTC
.	TRBV27	TRBJ1-1	.	CASSLNEEQLWNTEAFF	TGTGCCAGCAGTTTGAACGAGGAGCAGCTCTGGAACACTGAAGCTTTCTTT
TRBD1	TRBV9	TRBJ2-7	.	CASSSRTGGDEQYF	TGTGCCAGCAGCTCCCGGACAGGGGGGGACGAGCAGTACTTC
.	TRBV6-5	TRBJ1-1	.	CASSQQGRTEAFF	TGTGCCAGCAGCCAACAGGGAAGGACTGAAGCTTTCTTT
TRBD1	TRBV6-1	TRBJ2-7	.	CASSALSGGPTASYEQYF	TGTGCCAGCAGTGCTCTGTCAGGGGGACCTACCGCCTCCTACGAGCAGTACTTC
TRBD1	TRBV7-2	TRBJ2-2	.	CASSSGQGNTGELFF	TGTGCCAGCAGCTCGGGACAGGGGAACACCGGGGAGCTGTTTTTT
TRBD2	TRBV18	TRBJ2-4	.	CASSSTSGGTKNIQYF	TGTGCCAGCTCCAGTACTAGCGGGGGTACCAAAAACATTCAGTACTTC
TRBD2	TRBV5-1	TRBJ2-1	.	CASSLGASGSRDEQFF	TGCGCCAGCAGCTTGGGGGCTAGCGGGAGTCGGGATGAGCAGTTCTTC
TRBD1	TRBV27	TRBJ1-2	.	CASSLKGGDRGNGYTF	TGTGCCAGCAGTTTAAAGGGTGGGGACAGGGGGAATGGCTACACCTTC
.	TRBV6-5	TRBJ1-1	.	CASSWGQGEAFF	TGTGCCAGCAGTTGGGGGCAGGGTGAAGCTTTCTTT
.	TRBV6-4	TRBJ1-1	.	CASSLDRMSTEAFF	TGTGCCAGCAGTTTGGACAGAATGAGCACTGAAGCTTTCTTT
.	TRBV7-2	TRBJ1-5	.	CASSSTDSNQPQHF	TGTGCCAGCAGCTCGACAGATAGCAATCAGCCCCAGCATTTT
.	TRBV5-6	TRBJ2-2	.	CASSFGHVELFF	TGTGCCAGCAGCTTCGGACACGTGGAGCTGTTTTTT
.	TRBV5-1	TRBJ2-3	.	CASSEGTRGTDTQYF	TGCGCCAGCAGCGAGGGCACTCGGGGCACAGATACGCAGTATTTT
TRBD1	TRBV3-1/TRBV3-2	TRBJ1-5	.	CASSYTGTGGNQPQHF	TGTGCCAGCAGCTATACCGGGACAGGGGGCAATCAGCCCCAGCATTTT